This TCR beta chain came from a study of beta chain features in type 1 diabetes (dated by TCRdb to 2016 to 2018). Concerning the study at large: Mean age, gender distribution, total cell number and subset yield did not differ between patients and healthy donors. A total of over 95,000,000 sorted cells were examined across all samples, and RNA yield correlated strongly with the number of cells per subset. In the study, recently diagnosed type 1 diabetes patients and matched healthy donors were compared on the TCRB repertoires of their sorted circulating CD4+ T cell subsets. Naive and central memory subsets were obtained from all 30 or so donors, but regulatory and stem cell-like memory subsets were isolated from only 8 patients and 8 healthy donors. The research as a whole found: Naive, central memory and regulatory TCRB repertoires appeared to be more alike among patients than among healthy donors. Shorter templates might be favored by PCR, yet because patient and control samples were amplified and corrected together, any such skew would affect both groups equally. At VDJ recombination sites, patients with type 1 diabetes made fewer insertions and deleted more nucleotides, a pattern implying thymic rearrangement abnormalities. Only small numbers of individuals were included in the HLA sub-analyses, which left unresolved whether HLA type had any influence on TCRB rearrangement. Because cDNA was sequenced instead of genomic DNA, highly expressing activated cells could be over-represented, though the groups showed no difference in activation or CD3 levels. A moderate but significant shortening of TCRB CDR3 length was observed in type 1 diabetes patients in all four CD4+ subsets.

Per the germline V gene, SGHTA is the CDR1 and FQGNSA is the CDR2. Relative to germline, V is missing 7 bases and J is missing 7 bases, with 6 bases of the junction outside any gene match. Including cysteine and phenylalanine, the CDR3 has 13 amino acids. Just the 39-base CDR3 DNA is kept, in frame starting at base 1. All of the isolated RNA was reverse transcribed with the High Capacity cDNA Reverse Transcription Kit, so expressed TCRB transcripts were sequenced. Naive, central memory and regulatory T cell samples underwent deep immunoSEQ sequencing, averaging about 3.3 million total reads per sample. Sorted cells were lysed in RLT buffer and RNA was extracted with DNase-treated RNeasy Micro or Mini kits, depending on cell number. To prevent cross-contamination, every cell subset was processed on its own, while patient and healthy donor samples were processed together. The immunoSEQ multiplex PCR was used to amplify TCRB sequences from cDNA, yielding 87-bp fragments that span the CDR3 region. The amplicons were sequenced using the Illumina HiSeq platform. The study's processing was this. PCR bias was corrected computationally using synthetic template baselines, and reads within Hamming distance 2 were collapsed, with unmergeable singletons discarded. Reads were aligned against IMGT to assign V, D and J genes, CDR3 length and insertions or deletions at six rearrangement sites. Within each subset, clonotype counts were normalized to sorted cell number, after which true diversity and Gini coefficients were computed with the tcR R package. The overlap coefficient, calculated on TCRB nucleotide sequences, was used to quantify repertoire sharing. Out-of-frame TCRB sequences from naive cells were analyzed as a proxy for the pre-selection repertoire. TCRdb retrieved this table from immuneACCESS and kept in-frame rearrangements only. Not all clones are present; in checked studies, unresolved V genes account for under half, and no reason is known for the remainder. For V, J and clone size, that table is used; D and trimming come from the DNA. Counted in this sample were hundreds of thousands of clones; 10% to 15% of them appeared once. The ten largest clones represent roughly 0.022% of the sample.

This clone was detected only a few times. Its recognized antigen is unknown. Within one base of it there is no much larger clone, and no base qualities were kept. From each donor, a single peripheral blood sample of 95 to 150 mL on average was drawn into heparinised tubes. A BD FACSAria II and a panel including CD45RO, CCR7, CD25, CD127, CD95 and CD27 were used to sort naive, central memory, regulatory and stem cell-like memory CD4+ T cells. Purity was above 95% for every sorted population. Right away, PBMCs were isolated by Lymphoprep density gradient centrifugation and were stained directly, with no culture step. So that batch effects would be minimized, each experiment stained and sorted samples in pairs, pairing one healthy donor with one patient.

This sequence was found in a young man with type 1 diabetes. The sequencing sample was made of naive CD4+ T cells from blood. The cell subset or site label corresponds to: true naive CD4+ T cells. The V gene is TRBV7-2 and the J gene is TRBJ1-4; 7 central nucleotides agree with TRBD1. The sequenced DNA: TGTGCCAGCACCATTCAGGGGGTTGAAAAACTGTTTTTT. Its protein is CASTIQGVEKLFF.